This paragraph reports one TCR beta chain. Its antigen remains unknown. The data are from a study of cytomegalovirus exposure and HLA in healthy donors. Regarding the study as a whole: The investigators catalogued some 150 TCR beta chains as cytomegalovirus-associated. Rarity marked most TCR sequences, yet some public TCRs occurred in many donors. Later, an analysis found that TCR clusters from the first cohort tended to co-occur in the approximately 130 validation repertoires.

Trimming removed 8 bases from V and 6 bases from J; junction bases left unmatched: 17. Germline V gene data show CDR1 as SNHLY and CDR2 as FYNNEI. The CDR3 is made up of 18 amino acids. Libraries were prepared by immunoSEQ multiplex PCR; TCRdb keeps only in-frame clonotypes and omits some of them. The sample shows about 220,000 clones, approximately 88% of them seen only once. The chain employs TRBV2 and TRBJ2-1; 12 bases map to TRBD2. The source material was PBMCs. The origin of this receptor is a woman in her twenties or thirties in good health and CMV-seropositive. The CDR3 DNA is TGTGCCAGCGTTCGGGACAGGGCGACTAGCGGGGGCCTCAATGAGCAGTTCTTC. Its translation: CASVRDRATSGGLNEQFF.